These T cell receptor beta chains were read from a single sample in a study of identical twins. TCRdb itself ran the 5' RACE reads through MiXCR, one entry per CDR3 protein. The sample includes around 500,000 distinct CDR3 sequences, approximately 14% of them seen just once. This same sample was also part of a study on yellow fever vaccine responses in identical twins.

The source material was CD4+ T cells sorted from blood. These receptor sequences come from a woman under 30 in good health. CDR3s include the opening cysteine and the closing phenylalanine or tryptophan. D genes are given only for firm matches. Some rows have no size entry. The others give once, few or many, or a class for an expanded clone.

many	TRBV12-3/TRBV12-4	TRBJ2-7	TRBD1	CASSLPRQGTYEQYF	TGTGCCAGCAGTTTACCGAGACAGGGGACCTACGAGCAGTACTTC
-	TRBV20-1	TRBJ2-7	-	CSARQQGYEQYF	TGCAGTGCTAGACAACAGGGCTACGAGCAGTACTTC
-	TRBV5-1	TRBJ1-1	TRBD1	CASSPERGQGGTEAFF	TGCGCCAGCAGCCCGGAGAGGGGACAGGGGGGGACTGAAGCTTTCTTT
few	TRBV20-1	TRBJ1-4	TRBD1	CSATQGAGEKLFF	TGCAGTGCTACCCAGGGGGCAGGGGAAAAACTGTTTTTT
many	TRBV10-3	TRBJ2-6	-	CAISAGSGANVLTF	TGTGCCATCAGTGCAGGCTCTGGGGCCAACGTCCTGACTTTC
many	TRBV20-1	TRBJ2-3	-	CSSRAPLEGTQYF	TGCAGTTCCCGGGCCCCACTGGAGGGTACGCAGTATTTT
-	TRBV6-1	TRBJ1-5	-	CASSRGDSNQPQHF	TGTGCCAGCAGCCGGGGTGACAGCAATCAGCCCCAGCATTTT
-	TRBV10-3	TRBJ2-3	-	CAISGNRDDIDTQYF	TGTGCCATCAGTGGGAACAGGGATGACATAGATACGCAGTATTTT
-	TRBV20-1	TRBJ2-1	-	CSARNYNEQFF	TGCAGTGCTAGAAACTACAATGAGCAGTTCTTC
-	TRBV7-9	TRBJ1-2	-	CASSPEGVGGYTF	TGTGCCAGCAGCCCCGAGGGTGTTGGTGGCTACACCTTC
many	TRBV6-1	TRBJ2-7	TRBD1	CASRDRVSYEQYF	TGTGCCAGCAGGGACAGGGTTTCCTACGAGCAGTACTTC
many	TRBV25-1	TRBJ2-7	-	CASSELAASSYEQYF	TGTGCCAGCAGTGAGTTGGCCGCCAGCTCCTACGAGCAGTACTTC
-	TRBV27	TRBJ2-3	TRBD2	CASSRLAGSDTQYF	TGTGCCAGCAGTAGGCTAGCGGGATCAGATACGCAGTATTTT
-	TRBV5-1	TRBJ1-6	-	CASSFQGSNSPLHF	TGCGCCAGCAGCTTCCAGGGTTCTAATTCACCCCTCCACTTT
-	TRBV6-2/TRBV6-3	TRBJ2-6	-	CASYSRRGRDNGANVLTF	TGTGCCAGCTATTCCCGGCGGGGCAGGGACAACGGGGCCAACGTCCTGACTTTC
few	TRBV7-9	TRBJ2-1	-	CASSLTSGGAAYNEQFF	TGTGCCAGCAGCTTGACTTCAGGGGGGGCGGCCTACAATGAGCAGTTCTTC
-	TRBV28	TRBJ2-7	-	CASSLEGTGSYEQYF	TGTGCCAGCAGTCTAGAGGGGACTGGGTCCTACGAGCAGTACTTC